The 8 T cell receptor beta chains given below trace back to one sample, sequenced in a study of shared clonotypes between healthy human individuals (dated by TCRdb to about 2020). CD8 naive samples consisted of CD45RO-negative cells that were positively selected for CCR7, yielding a CD45RA+CCR7+ population without TemRA cells. Library construction relied on the immunoSEQ multiplex PCR assay. Sourced from immuneACCESS, this table was stored by TCRdb with only in-frame sequences that have V and J called. A share of the clones is absent; for the studies checked, an unresolved V gene accounts for under half, and the remainder has no known explanation. Counted in this sample were over 2,000,000 clones; 93% of them appeared once. Of the sample, 1.5% to 2% falls within the top ten clones. Specimen: naive CD8+ T cells from PBMCs. Interpreted using the paper, the cell subset or site label stands for: CD45RA+CCR7+. These receptors all come from a man between 18 and 35 years old in good health. Some clones in this sample may be carry-over from other donors' samples.

The chain couples TRBV5-1 to TRBJ1-1, with D unclear. V gave up 0 bases and J gave up 2 bases, with 8 bases separating them. The CDR3 consists of 14 residues. Looked up from germline, CDR1 is SGHRS and CDR2 is YFSETQ. CDR3 coding DNA: TGCGCCAGCAGCTTGGACGTGGTAAACACTGAAGCTTTCTTT. Translation gives CASSLDVVNTEAFF.

As concerns this clone: This specimen includes other DNA sequences encoding the same CDR3. This chain uses TRBV30 with TRBJ1-1; unclear D gene. The length of the CDR3 is 13 residues. From germline, CDR1 is GTSNPN and CDR2 SVGIG (reference sequence). V was trimmed by 0 bases and J by 2 bases, leaving 7 bases between them. The CDR3 nucleotides are TGTGCCTGGAGTGTAGCGGGCAACACTGAAGCTTTCTTT. Translating it yields CAWSVAGNTEAFF. The entire variable domain, with the rest obtained from reference TRBV30 and TRBJ1-1, is as follows: SQTIHQWPATLVQPVGSPLSLECTVEGTSNPNLYWYRQAAGRGLQLLFYSVGIGQISSEVPQNLSASRPQDRQFILSSKKLLLSDSGFYLCAWSVAGNTEAFFGQGTRLTVV.

The DNA for the CDR3 is TGTGCCAGCAGCCAAGCCCACACAGGAGCCTTGGCTGGGGCCAACGTCCTGACTTTC. This codes for CASSQAHTGALAGANVLTF. The gene calls are TRBV4-2 and TRBJ2-6, with D perhaps TRBD1 (5 bases). The CDR3 loop spans 19 amino acids. V was pared by 1 base and J by 2 bases, with 18 bases between. Looked up from germline, CDR1 is LGHNA and CDR2 is YNFKEQ.

This clone occurred once. The rearrangement links TRBV6-4 to TRBJ2-3, with D uncertain. The CDR3 consists of 12 residues. Per germline, CDR1 MRHNA and CDR2 SNTAGT. V was trimmed by 3 bases and J by 2 bases, leaving 3 bases between them. The CDR3 nucleotides are TGTGCCAGCAGTGAAGTCACAGATACGCAGTATTTT. Translated: CASSEVTDTQYF.

The chain joins TRBV10-2 to TRBJ2-3; TRBD2 aligns across 7 bases. This CDR3 has 13 amino acids. In germline, CDR1 is WSHSY, CDR2 SAAADI. V trimming: 8 bases; J trimming: 2 bases; junction bases outside the gene matches: 4. CDR3 in amino acids: CASGAGYTDTQYF. The CDR3 DNA sequence: TGCGCCAGCGGAGCGGGGTACACAGATACGCAGTATTTT.

The genes are TRBV29-1 and TRBJ2-1; 10 nucleotides align to TRBD2. The junction had 5 bases not matched to a gene; V was cut back by 1 base and J by 5 bases. Germline V gene data show CDR1 as SQVTM and CDR2 as ANQGSEA. This CDR3 comprises 15 residues. The CDR3 DNA is TGCAGCGTTGAAGTGGATAGCGGGAGGCACAATGAGCAGTTCTTC. This translates into CSVEVDSGRHNEQFF.

This clone was seen just once. CDR3 amino acids: CASSLRRERVSTEAFF. The CDR3 nucleotides are TGTGCCAGCAGCTTGAGAAGGGAGAGAGTTAGCACTGAAGCTTTCTTT. The rearrangement joins TRBV5-4 to TRBJ1-1; D gene ambiguous. Trimming took 1 base from V and 4 from J, leaving 17 bases between them. CDR1 SGHNT and CDR2 YYREEE come from the germline V gene (reference sequence). The CDR3 contains 16 residues.

The rearrangement joins TRBV7-8 to TRBJ1-5; no firm D call. V was trimmed by 0 bases and J by 3 bases, leaving 9 bases between them. The germline V gene has CDR1 SGHVS and CDR2 FQNEAQ. This CDR3 spans 15 amino acids. The CDR3, as DNA: TGTGCCAGCAGCTTAGCACGGAACCTCAATCAGCCCCAGCATTTT. This translates into CASSLARNLNQPQHF.